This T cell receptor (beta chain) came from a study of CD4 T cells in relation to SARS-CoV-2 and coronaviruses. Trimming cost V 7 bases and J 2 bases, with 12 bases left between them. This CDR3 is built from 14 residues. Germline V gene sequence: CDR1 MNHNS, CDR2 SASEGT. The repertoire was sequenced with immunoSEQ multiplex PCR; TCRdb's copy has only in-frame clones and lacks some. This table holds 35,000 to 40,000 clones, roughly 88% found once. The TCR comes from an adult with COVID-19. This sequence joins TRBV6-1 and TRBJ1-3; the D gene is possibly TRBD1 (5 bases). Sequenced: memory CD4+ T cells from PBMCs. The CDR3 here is CASMTALTGNTIYF. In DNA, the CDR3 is TGTGCCAGCATGACAGCTCTTACTGGAAACACCATATATTTT.